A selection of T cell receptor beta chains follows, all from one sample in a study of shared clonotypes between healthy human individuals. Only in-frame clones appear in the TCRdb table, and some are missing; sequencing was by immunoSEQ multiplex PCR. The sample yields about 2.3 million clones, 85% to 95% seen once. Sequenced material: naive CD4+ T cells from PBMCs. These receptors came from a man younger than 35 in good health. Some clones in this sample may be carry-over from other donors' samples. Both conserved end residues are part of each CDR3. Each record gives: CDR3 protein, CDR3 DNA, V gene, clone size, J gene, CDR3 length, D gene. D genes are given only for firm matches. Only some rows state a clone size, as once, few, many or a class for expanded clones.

CDR3: CASSPTSGKVEQYF; DNA: TGTGCCAGCAGCCCTACTAGCGGGAAGGTCGAGCAGTACTTC; V: TRBV7-3; size: .; J: TRBJ2-7; length: 14; D: TRBD2
CDR3: CASSGTGSEQYF; DNA: TGTGCCAGCTCAGGGACAGGGTCCGAGCAGTACTTC; V: TRBV18; size: .; J: TRBJ2-7; length: 12; D: TRBD1
CDR3: CASRGTPNTGELFF; DNA: TGTGCCAGCAGAGGGACTCCCAACACCGGGGAGCTGTTTTTT; V: TRBV28; size: .; J: TRBJ2-2; length: 14; D: .
CDR3: CASSKPGQASNTDTQYF; DNA: TGTGCCAGCAGTAAACCGGGACAGGCGTCGAACACAGATACGCAGTATTTT; V: TRBV27; size: .; J: TRBJ2-3; length: 17; D: TRBD1
CDR3: CASRGGLADYEQYF; DNA: TGTGCCAGCAGGGGGGGACTAGCGGATTACGAGCAGTACTTC; V: TRBV7-9; size: .; J: TRBJ2-7; length: 14; D: TRBD2
CDR3: CASSGTSGMGEQFF; DNA: TGTGCCAGCAGTGGGACTAGCGGGATGGGTGAGCAGTTCTTC; V: TRBV6-1; size: .; J: TRBJ2-1; length: 14; D: TRBD2
CDR3: CASRTQAGVIDEQFF; DNA: TGCGCCAGCCGAACCCAAGCGGGAGTAATCGATGAGCAGTTCTTC; V: TRBV5-1; size: .; J: TRBJ2-1; length: 15; D: TRBD2
CDR3: CASSPQPEGGYTF; DNA: TGTGCCAGCTCACCACAACCAGAAGGAGGCTACACCTTC; V: TRBV18; size: .; J: TRBJ1-2; length: 13; D: .
CDR3: CASTRERVADTQYF; DNA: TGTGCCAGCACCAGGGAAAGGGTGGCAGATACGCAGTATTTT; V: TRBV2; size: .; J: TRBJ2-3; length: 14; D: .
CDR3: CASSATGGRRYTF; DNA: TGTGCCAGCAGCGCCACAGGGGGCAGGCGCTACACCTTC; V: TRBV5-4; size: .; J: TRBJ1-2; length: 13; D: TRBD1
CDR3: CASSLVLAGGFDSYNEQFF; DNA: TGTGCCAGCAGCTTGGTATTAGCGGGAGGGTTCGACTCCTACAATGAGCAGTTCTTC; V: TRBV5-4; size: .; J: TRBJ2-1; length: 19; D: TRBD2
CDR3: CASSLASGLAAEAFF; DNA: TGTGCCAGCAGCTTAGCGAGCGGGTTAGCCGCTGAAGCTTTCTTT; V: TRBV11-1; size: .; J: TRBJ1-1; length: 15; D: .
CDR3: CASSLAYGYTF; DNA: TGTGCCAGCAGTTTAGCGTATGGCTACACCTTC; V: TRBV28; size: few; J: TRBJ1-2; length: 11; D: .
CDR3: CASSPGPTRDTQYF; DNA: TGCGCCAGCAGCCCCGGACCAACCCGAGATACGCAGTATTTT; V: TRBV5-1; size: once; J: TRBJ2-3; length: 14; D: .
CDR3: CASSEEGLGGYTF; DNA: TGTGCCAGCAGTGAGGAGGGGTTGGGTGGCTACACCTTC; V: TRBV2; size: .; J: TRBJ1-2; length: 13; D: .
CDR3: CAWSPQQAAYTF; DNA: TGTGCCTGGAGTCCACAACAGGCGGCCTACACCTTC; V: TRBV30; size: .; J: TRBJ1-2; length: 12; D: .
CDR3: CASSLRAGNPKAFF; DNA: TGTGCCAGCAGCTTGAGGGCAGGGAATCCCAAAGCTTTCTTT; V: TRBV5-6; size: .; J: TRBJ1-1; length: 14; D: .
CDR3: CASSTGTVSGNTIYF; DNA: TGTGCCAGCAGCACGGGGACCGTCTCTGGAAACACCATATATTTT; V: TRBV11-2; size: .; J: TRBJ1-3; length: 15; D: .
CDR3: CASRRSQNGYGYTF; DNA: TGTGCCAGCAGACGATCCCAAAACGGCTATGGCTACACCTTC; V: TRBV6-5; size: .; J: TRBJ1-2; length: 14; D: .
CDR3: CASSLAVAGFYNEQFF; DNA: TGCGCCAGCAGCTTGGCCGTCGCGGGATTCTACAATGAGCAGTTCTTC; V: TRBV5-1; size: .; J: TRBJ2-1; length: 16; D: .
CDR3: CASSQVLVADTQYF; DNA: TGCGCCAGCAGCCAAGTCCTAGTGGCAGATACGCAGTATTTT; V: TRBV4-1; size: .; J: TRBJ2-3; length: 14; D: .
CDR3: CASSSGLAGTEQYF; DNA: TGTGCCAGCAGCTCGGGACTAGCGGGAACCGAGCAGTACTTC; V: TRBV7-2; size: .; J: TRBJ2-7; length: 14; D: TRBD2
CDR3: CASSPMSWNTEAFF; DNA: TGTGCCAGCAGCCCGATGTCCTGGAACACTGAAGCTTTCTTT; V: TRBV9; size: .; J: TRBJ1-1; length: 14; D: .
CDR3: CASTPDISGNTIYF; DNA: TGTGCCAGCACCCCGGACATCTCTGGAAACACCATATATTTT; V: TRBV6-5; size: .; J: TRBJ1-3; length: 14; D: .
CDR3: CASSGASGTSFAGELFF; DNA: TGCGCCAGCAGCGGGGCCTCCGGGACTAGTTTCGCCGGGGAGCTGTTTTTT; V: TRBV4-1; size: once; J: TRBJ2-2; length: 17; D: TRBD2
CDR3: CASSLDIALRANVLTF; DNA: TGCGCCAGCAGCTTGGACATCGCCTTGAGAGCCAACGTCCTGACTTTC; V: TRBV5-1; size: .; J: TRBJ2-6; length: 16; D: .
CDR3: CASRDGHGWAAEAFF; DNA: TGTGCCAGCAGGGACGGACACGGGTGGGCTGCTGAAGCTTTCTTT; V: TRBV6-5; size: .; J: TRBJ1-1; length: 15; D: .